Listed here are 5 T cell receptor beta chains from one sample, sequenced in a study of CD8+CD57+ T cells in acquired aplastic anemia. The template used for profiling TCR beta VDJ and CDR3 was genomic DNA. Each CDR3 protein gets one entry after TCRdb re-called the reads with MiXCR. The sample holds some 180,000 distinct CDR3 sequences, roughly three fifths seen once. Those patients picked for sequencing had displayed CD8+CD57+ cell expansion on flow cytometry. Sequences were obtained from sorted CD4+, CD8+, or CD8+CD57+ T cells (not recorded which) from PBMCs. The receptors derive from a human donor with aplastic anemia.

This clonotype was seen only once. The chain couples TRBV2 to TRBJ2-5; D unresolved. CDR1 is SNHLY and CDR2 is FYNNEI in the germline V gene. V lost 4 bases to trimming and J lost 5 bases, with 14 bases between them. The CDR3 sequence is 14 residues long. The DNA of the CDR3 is TGTGCCAGCAGTGCAGGTACCCATTGGGAGACCCAGTACTTC. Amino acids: CASSAGTHWETQYF.

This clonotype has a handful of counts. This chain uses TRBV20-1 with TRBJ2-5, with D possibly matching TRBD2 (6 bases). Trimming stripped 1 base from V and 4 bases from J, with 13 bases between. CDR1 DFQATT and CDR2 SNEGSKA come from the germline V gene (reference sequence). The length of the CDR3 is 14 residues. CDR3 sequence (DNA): TGCAGTGCTAGAGGCGAGAGGGAGGCAGAGACCCAGTACTTC. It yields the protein CSARGEREAETQYF.

CDR3 in amino acids: CASNGQGLNQGYGYTF. CDR3 DNA: TGTGCCAGCAACGGACAGGGCTTGAATCAAGGATATGGCTACACCTTC. The chain carries TRBV25-1 and TRBJ1-2, with 8 bases matching TRBD1. Per germline, CDR1 MGHDK and CDR2 SYGVNS. The junction had 15 bases not matched to a gene; V was cut back by 7 bases and J by 5 bases. The length of the CDR3 is 16 residues.

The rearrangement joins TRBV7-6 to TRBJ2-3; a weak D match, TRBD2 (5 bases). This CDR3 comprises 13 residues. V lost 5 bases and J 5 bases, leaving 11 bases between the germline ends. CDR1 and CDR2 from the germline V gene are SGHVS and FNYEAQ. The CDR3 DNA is TGTGCCAGCAGCATGCCTGGAGGAGATACGCAGTATTTT. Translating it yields CASSMPGGDTQYF.

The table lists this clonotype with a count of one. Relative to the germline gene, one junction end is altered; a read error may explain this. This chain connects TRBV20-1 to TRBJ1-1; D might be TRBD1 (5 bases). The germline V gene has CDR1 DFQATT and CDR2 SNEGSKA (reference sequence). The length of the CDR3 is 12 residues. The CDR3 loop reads CSAGGERSEAFF. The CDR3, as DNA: TGCAGTGCCGGAGGGGAGAGGTCTGAAGCTTTCTTC.